This is a list of T cell receptor beta chains from one sample in a study of glioma-infiltrating T cells after dendritic cell vaccination. The assay was immunoSEQ multiplex PCR, and TCRdb's table has in-frame clones only and misses some. This repertoire shows about 96,000 clones, around 80% found once; its top ten account for nearly 6%. This sample comprised blood, obtained before dendritic cell vaccination. Every receptor here comes from a human donor with glioblastoma. CDR3s include the opening cysteine and the closing phenylalanine or tryptophan. D genes are given only for firm matches. Clone sizes are given selectively: once, few, many, or a class where the clone is expanded.

- | - | TRBJ1-1 | TRBV18 | TGTGCCAGCTCTGAGGTTACAACTTATACGAACACTGAAGCTTTCTTT | CASSEVTTYTNTEAFF
TRBD1 | - | TRBJ1-4 | TRBV7-2 | TGTGCCAGCAGACCCATTACAGGGGGCGAGAATGAAAAACTGTTTTTT | CASRPITGGENEKLFF
- | - | TRBJ2-7 | TRBV6-6 | TGTGCCAGCAGTTACTCGATCGAGGACTACGAGCAGTACTTC | CASSYSIEDYEQYF
- | - | TRBJ2-5 | TRBV30 | TGTGCCTGGAGTGCGGACACGACTCCCCAAGAGACCCAGTACTTC | CAWSADTTPQETQYF
TRBD1 | - | TRBJ1-2 | TRBV2 | TGTGCCGGCAGCTTGACAGGGGACGCCACCTTTAATGGCTACACCTTC | CAGSLTGDATFNGYTF
- | - | TRBJ1-2 | TRBV7-9 | TGTGCCAGCAGCTTAGACGGGAACTATGGCTACACCTTC | CASSLDGNYGYTF
- | - | TRBJ1-5 | TRBV19 | TGTGCCAGTAGTATAGGCCAGGGGCCCCAGCATTTT | CASSIGQGPQHF
TRBD2 | - | TRBJ2-7 | TRBV6-1 | TGTGCCAGCAGCCGAGGACTAGCGGGAGTCGGCGAGCAGTACTTC | CASSRGLAGVGEQYF
TRBD2 | - | TRBJ2-1 | TRBV18 | TGTGCCAGCTCACCCGGGACTAGCGGGAGAGACGATGAGCAGTTCTTC | CASSPGTSGRDDEQFF
TRBD2 | - | TRBJ2-7 | TRBV11-2 | TGTGCCAGCAGCGATAGCGGGGTGGATGAGCAGTACTTC | CASSDSGVDEQYF
TRBD2 | - | TRBJ2-5 | TRBV28 | TGTGCCAGCAGTTTAGCGGGAGCAGAGACCCAGTACTTC | CASSLAGAETQYF
- | - | TRBJ2-7 | TRBV28 | TGTGCCAGCATAGACAGCTCCTACGAGCAGTACTTC | CASIDSSYEQYF
TRBD1 | - | TRBJ2-1 | TRBV5-1 | TGCGCCAGCAGCCCGGGACAGGGGGCTCGCAATGAGCAGTTCTTC | CASSPGQGARNEQFF
TRBD1 | medium-sized | TRBJ1-3 | TRBV6-6 | TGTGCCACACGAGACGGACAGGGCTCTGGAAACACCATATATTTT | CATRDGQGSGNTIYF
- | - | TRBJ1-5 | TRBV30 | TGTGCCTGGACCACTCGGGGAAATCAGCCCCAGCATTTT | CAWTTRGNQPQHF
- | - | TRBJ1-4 | TRBV28 | TGTGCCAGCGGGGGGGGGCCTGAAAAACTGTTTTTT | CASGGGPEKLFF
TRBD2 | few | TRBJ2-3 | TRBV5-5 | TGTGCCAGCAGCGCCCTCGCTAGCGGGAGGGCCCCAGATACGCAGTATTTT | CASSALASGRAPDTQYF